This T cell receptor (beta chain) was documented in a study of blood T cell repertoires in COVID-19. In the study overall: PBMCs, B-cell-depleted T cells, or T cells were the source of the cDNA or gDNA that made up the material.

Assignment of participants to cohorts was predicated upon participant-reported clinical history. Donors of Cohort 3 who recovered were those that had two negative PCRs, clearance, or symptom resolution. Per the authors' pipeline: Nucleated cell counts were estimated from reference gene primer amplification. The repertoire was sequenced with immunoSEQ multiplex PCR; TCRdb's copy has only in-frame clones and lacks some. That table is the source of V, J and clone size, and D and trimming were worked out from the DNA. Of over 350,000 clones listed, more than 75% are singletons. Germline trimming cut 5 bases from V and 8 bases from J; bases unmatched to any gene: 4. CDR3 size: 14 residues. Germline V gene lookup returns CDR1 LNHNV and CDR2 YYDKDF (reference sequence).

The sequenced material came from PBMCs or T cells enriched from blood (not recorded which). This chain joins TRBV15 and TRBJ2-1; the match to TRBD1 covers 12 bases. This clonotype originated in a woman aged 45-65 years who had recovered from COVID-19. CDR3 nucleotides: TGTGCCACCAGCTGGGGACAGGGGGCCCATGAGCAGTTCTTC. Its translation is CATSWGQGAHEQFF.